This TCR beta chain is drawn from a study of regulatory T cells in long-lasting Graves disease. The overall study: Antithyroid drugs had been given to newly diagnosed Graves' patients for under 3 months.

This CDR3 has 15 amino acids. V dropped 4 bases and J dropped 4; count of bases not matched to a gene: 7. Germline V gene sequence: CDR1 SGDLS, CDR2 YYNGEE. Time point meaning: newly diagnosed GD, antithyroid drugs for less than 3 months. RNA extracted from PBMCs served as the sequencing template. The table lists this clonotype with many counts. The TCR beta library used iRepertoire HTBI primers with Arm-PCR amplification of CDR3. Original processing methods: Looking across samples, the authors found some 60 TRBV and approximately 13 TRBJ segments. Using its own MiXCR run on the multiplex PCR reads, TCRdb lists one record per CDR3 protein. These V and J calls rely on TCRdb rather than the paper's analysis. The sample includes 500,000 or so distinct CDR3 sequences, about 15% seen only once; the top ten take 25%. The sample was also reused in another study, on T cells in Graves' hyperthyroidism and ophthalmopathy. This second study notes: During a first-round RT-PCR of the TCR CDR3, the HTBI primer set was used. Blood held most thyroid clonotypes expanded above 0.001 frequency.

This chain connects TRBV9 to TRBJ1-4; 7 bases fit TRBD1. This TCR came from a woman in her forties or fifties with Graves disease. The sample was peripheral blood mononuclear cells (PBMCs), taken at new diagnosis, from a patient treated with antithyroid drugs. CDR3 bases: TGTGCCAGCAGCTCTACCGGGACAGTTAATGAAAAACTGTTTTTT. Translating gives CASSSTGTVNEKLFF.